One and the same sample provided the 26 T cell receptor beta chains below, sequenced in a study of T cells in Graves' hyperthyroidism and ophthalmopathy. Researchers amplified the TCR beta CDR3 regions from RNA transcripts. First-round RT-PCR of the TCR CDR3 relied on the HTBI primer set. A single record per CDR3 protein comes from TCRdb applying MiXCR to the multiplex PCR reads. The top ten hold approximately 10% of the sample, which has 800,000 or so distinct CDR3 sequences, roughly 40% seen once. The specimen was blood. These receptors all come from a man younger than 35 with Graves' hyperthyroidism.

A word on this clonotype: The final CDR3 position lacks the conserved phenylalanine or tryptophan, pointing to a likely read error. The chain recombines TRBV5-1 with TRBJ1-1; D is perhaps TRBD1 (6 bases). Germline CDR1 SGHRS, CDR2 YFSETQ. CDR3 length: 13 amino acids. The CDR3 reads CACSSLGGTEAFL. CDR3 nucleotide sequence: TGCGCCTGCAGTTCGCTAGGGGGCACTGAAGCTTTCTTA.

A few counts support this clonotype. The chain uses TRBV20-1 and TRBJ2-5; 12 bases match TRBD2. V dropped 5 bases and J dropped 2; count of bases not matched to a gene: 15. CDR1 and CDR2 (germline): DFQATT, SNEGSKA (reference sequence). The CDR3 is 18 amino acids. The DNA of the CDR3 is TGCAGTGCTCGCCCGGCAACACTAGCGGGGGGCACGCAAGAGACCCAGTACTTC. Translated: CSARPATLAGGTQETQYF.

This clonotype was picked up many times. The CDR3 bases are TGTGCCAGCAGGGACCTTAGCGGTCGAGGCGGAGAGACCCAGTACTTC. Protein product: CASRDLSGRGGETQYF. This chain connects TRBV2 to TRBJ2-5; tentative D call: TRBD2 (6 bases). V lost 6 bases to trimming and J lost 4 bases, with 21 bases between them. CDR1 is SNHLY and CDR2 is FYNNEI in the germline V gene. This CDR3 comprises 16 residues.

This chain joins TRBV29-1 and TRBJ2-7; D gene uncertain. The CDR3 has 12 amino acids. Germline V gene lookup returns CDR1 SQVTM and CDR2 ANQGSEA. V shed 4 bases and J shed 1 base, with 8 bases lying between them. CDR3 nucleotides: TGCAGCGTTGTACCAGGATCCTACGAGCAGTACTTC. This translates into CSVVPGSYEQYF.

The chain joins TRBV4-2 to TRBJ2-7, with 10 bases fitting TRBD1. Germline loops: CDR1 LGHNA, CDR2 YNFKEQ. J was trimmed by 3 bases and V by 1 base; bases with no gene match: 6. The CDR3 has 16 amino acids. CDR3 protein: CASSQGPGTGDYEQYF. CDR3 sequence (DNA): TGTGCCAGCAGCCAAGGACCCGGGACAGGGGACTACGAGCAGTACTTC.

J is TRBJ2-5 and V is TRBV6-2 or TRBV6-3; 9 positions match TRBD2. CDR3 size: 15 residues. Germline V CDR1 and CDR2: MNHEY, SVGEGT. V dropped 7 bases and J dropped 5; count of bases not matched to a gene: 11. The CDR3 DNA follows: TGTGCCAGCAACGAAGCAGCGGGGGGCGGGGAGACCCAGTACTTC. This translates into CASNEAAGGGETQYF.

The sample holds a few counts of this clonotype. The V call is TRBV2, the J call TRBJ2-7; 13 bases are a match to TRBD2. The junction had 4 bases not matched to a gene; V was cut back by 6 bases and J by 2 bases. CDR1 and CDR2 from the germline V gene are SNHLY and FYNNEI. The CDR3 spans 15 residues. Here the CDR3 reads CASSTTSGGPYEQYF. In DNA form, the CDR3 reads TGTGCCAGCAGCACGACTAGCGGGGGGCCCTACGAGCAGTACTTC.

The gene calls are TRBV29-1 and TRBJ2-5; 11 bases are shared with TRBD1. The length of the CDR3 is 14 residues. The ends lost 4 bases at V and 4 bases at J; junction bases unmatched: 5. Germline CDR1 reads SQVTM; CDR2 reads ANQGSEA. The CDR3: CSVVFGTGGETQYF. CDR3 bases: TGCAGCGTTGTGTTCGGGACAGGGGGAGAGACCCAGTACTTC. The variable domain in full, completed from reference TRBV29-1 and TRBJ2-5, reads SAVISQKPSRDICQRGTSLTIQCQVDSQVTMMFWYRQQPGQSLTLIATANQGSEATYESGFVIDKFPISRPNLTFSTLTVSNMSPEDSSIYLCSVVFGTGGETQYFGPGTRLLVL.

This clonotype turned up a few times. The genes are TRBV7-2 and TRBJ2-7, with D hard to call. The CDR3 consists of 15 residues. The V gene lost 1 base and the J gene lost 3 bases, with 13 bases spanning the gap. Germline loops: CDR1 SGHTA, CDR2 FQGNSA. The CDR3, as DNA: TGTGCCAGCAGCTTAGATCTGAAGGGATTCTACGAGCAGTACTTC. This translates into CASSLDLKGFYEQYF.

The chain links TRBV2 to TRBJ2-5; D ambiguous. Germline assignment: CDR1 SNHLY and CDR2 FYNNEI. V was shortened by 1 base and J by 1 base, with 7 bases between the two germline ends. There are 14 residues in the CDR3. CDR3: CASSEEGFQETQYF. The CDR3 region has the DNA TGTGCCAGCAGTGAAGAAGGGTTCCAAGAGACCCAGTACTTC.

The V call is TRBV7-9, the J call TRBJ2-6; D gene unclear. The CDR3 consists of 19 residues. Germline CDR1 and CDR2: SEHNR and FQNEAQ (reference sequence). The V end was cut by 0 bases, the J end by 2 bases, with 17 bases between. The CDR3 sequence is CASSLAYQTAAPGANVLTF. The CDR3 bases are TGTGCCAGCAGCTTAGCGTACCAAACTGCTGCGCCTGGGGCCAACGTCCTGACTTTC.

This clonotype was counted a few times. Compared with germline, one end of the junction differs, possibly owing to a read error. The rearrangement joins TRBV10-3 to TRBJ2-7; no definite D call. CDR1 and CDR2 from the germline V gene are ENHRY and SYGVKD. This CDR3 comprises 14 residues. CDR3 sequence: CASSVPTPTYEQYF. CDR3 sequence (DNA): TGTGCCAGCAGTGTCCCGACTCCAACCTACGAGCAGTACTTC.

At least ten counts were recorded for this clonotype. The CDR3 coding sequence is TGTGCCAGCAAAGATCGCACTGCCTACGAGCAGTACTTC. It yields the protein CASKDRTAYEQYF. The chain joins TRBV2 to TRBJ2-7; D ambiguous. V lost 7 bases, J lost 2 bases, and 12 bases lay in between. CDR3 length: 13 residues. Germline loops: CDR1 SNHLY, CDR2 FYNNEI.

This clonotype was detected many times. The V call is TRBV29-1, the J call TRBJ2-5, with D unresolved. CDR1 SQVTM and CDR2 ANQGSEA come from the germline V gene. V gave up 5 bases and J gave up 4 bases, with 11 bases separating them. CDR3 size: 12 residues. CDR3 DNA: TGCAGCGTTCTAGGGCCGAGAGAGACCCAGTACTTC. Encoded protein: CSVLGPRETQYF.

This clonotype appeared a single time. J is TRBJ2-5 and V is TRBV11-1; no definite D call. Germline values: CDR1 SGHAT, CDR2 FQDESV (reference sequence). The CDR3 consists of 14 residues. V lost 3 bases and J lost 2, with 10 bases in between. The CDR3 reads CASSLILQQETQYF. The DNA for the CDR3 is TGTGCCAGCAGCTTGATTTTACAGCAAGAGACCCAGTACTTC.

Many counts were recorded for this clonotype. The chain recombines TRBV7-6 with TRBJ2-7; perhaps TRBD1 as D (6 bases). CDR3 length: 14 residues. Germline V lookup: CDR1 SGHVS, CDR2 FNYEAQ. With 0 bases removed from V and 5 bases from J, the gap between germline ends came to 11 bases. The CDR3 region is CASSLANRDHEQYF. DNA of the CDR3: TGTGCCAGCAGCTTAGCGAACAGGGACCACGAGCAGTACTTC.

This chain links TRBV4-3 with TRBJ2-5; the match to TRBD2 covers 8 bases. The J call could be wrong; TRBJ2-7 is a better fit for the DNA end. Germline V CDR1 and CDR2: LGHNA, YSLEER. There are 15 residues in the CDR3. CDR3 nucleotide sequence: TGCGCCAGCTCCGCCGGACTAGCTAGCTCCTACGAGCAGTACTTC. Translated: CASSAGLASSYEQYF.

This clonotype was recorded many times. This chain connects TRBV25-1 to TRBJ1-2; no clear D gene. Trimming pared 0 bases from V and 6 bases from J, leaving 11 bases between. The CDR3 is made up of 14 amino acids. CDR1 is MGHDK, CDR2 SYGVNS, per germline. DNA of the CDR3: TGTGCCAGCAGTGAATATAGGGCAGAAGATGGCTACACCTTC. It yields the protein CASSEYRAEDGYTF.

Only a few counts were recorded for this clonotype. V gene TRBV5-1 combines with J gene TRBJ1-3, with 8 bases fitting TRBD1. Losses at the gene ends were 3 bases for V and 1 base for J; bases not matched to a gene: 3. The V gene's germline CDR1 is SGHRS and CDR2 YFSETQ. The CDR3 consists of 15 residues. This chain's CDR3 is CASSSTGVSGNTIYF. The DNA of the CDR3 is TGCGCCAGCAGCTCGACAGGGGTATCTGGAAACACCATATATTTT.

The chain links TRBV9 to TRBJ2-7; 7 positions match TRBD2. V shed 4 bases, J shed 2 bases, and the junction held 12 bases outside the gene matches. CDR1 and CDR2 (germline): SGDLS, YYNGEE. This CDR3 region has 16 residues. The DNA of the CDR3 is TGTGCCAGCAGCAACAAACGACTAGCCGCCGCCTACGAGCAGTACTTC. This gives the protein CASSNKRLAAAYEQYF.

This clonotype was seen only a few times. The chain recombines TRBV5-1 with TRBJ2-5, with no clear D. Trimming pared 3 bases from V and 5 bases from J, leaving 11 bases between. CDR1 is SGHRS and CDR2 is YFSETQ in the germline V gene. The CDR3 is 13 amino acids. The CDR3 nucleotides are TGCGCCAGCAGCTCGTGGGTGGCCGAGACCCAGTACTTC. Protein: CASSSWVAETQYF. Drawing the rest from reference TRBV5-1 and TRBJ2-5, the complete variable domain is KAGVTQTPRYLIKTRGQQVTLSCSPISGHRSVSWYQQTPGQGLQFLFEYFSETQRNKGNFPGRFSGRQFSNSRSEMNVSTLELGDSALYLCASSSWVAETQYFGPGTRLLVL.

The chain has TRBV13 and TRBJ2-2; 7 bases match TRBD1. V lost 2 bases, J lost 4 bases, and 4 bases stayed unmatched. Germline V gene data show CDR1 as PRHDT and CDR2 as FYEKMQ (reference sequence). The CDR3 has 15 residues. CDR3 residues: CASSLTGAGTGELFF. Here the CDR3 DNA reads TGTGCCAGCAGCTTAACAGGGGCTGGCACCGGGGAGCTGTTTTTT.

The V call is TRBV6-6, the J call TRBJ1-2, with D perhaps TRBD1 (5 bases). Germline V gene sequence: CDR1 MNHNY, CDR2 SVGAGI (reference sequence). With 8 bases removed from V and 5 bases from J, the gap between germline ends came to 18 bases. CDR3 size: 14 residues. CDR3 loop: CASQRASGGYGYTF. CDR3 sequence (DNA): TGTGCCAGCCAAAGGGCGTCGGGGGGTTATGGCTACACCTTC.

As for this clonotype: One end of the junction varies from germline; a read error may be responsible. The chain links TRBV11-1 to TRBJ1-1; possible D gene TRBD1, 5 bases. The germline CDR1 and CDR2 sequences are SGHAT and FQDESV (reference sequence). The CDR3 runs to 14 residues. The CDR3 here is CASSPGTATTEALF. CDR3 DNA: TGTGCCAGTAGTCCCGGGACCGCCACGACTGAAGCTTTATTT.

Remarks on this clonotype: A much larger clone lies one base from this, so it may be a read error. V gene TRBV7-6 combines with J gene TRBJ1-1; no clear D. Between the trimmed V and J ends, which lost 0 bases and 4 bases, there was a span of 9 bases. The CDR3 extends over 14 amino acids. CDR1 and CDR2 from the germline V gene are SGHVS and FNYEAQ. DNA of the CDR3: TGTGCCAGCAGCTTAGCCGCGATGGCCACTGAAGCTTTCTTT. As protein: CASSLAAMATEAFF.

CDR3 amino acids: CSVGQQTEAFF. The CDR3, as DNA: TGCAGCGTTGGGCAACAGACTGAAGCTTTCTTT. The genes are TRBV29-1 and TRBJ1-1; D ambiguous. Germline V gene lookup returns CDR1 SQVTM and CDR2 ANQGSEA. The V end lost 4 bases, the J end lost 5 bases, and 8 bases lay between the germline ends. The length of the CDR3 is 11 residues.